These 18 T cell receptor beta chains originate from one sample sequenced in a study of T cells after yellow fever vaccination. Each CDR3 protein gets one entry after TCRdb re-called the 5' RACE reads with MiXCR. The sample has about 360,000 distinct CDR3 sequences, approximately 5.7% seen once. Sequencing used PBMCs, obtained 5 days after the yellow fever booster vaccination. The receptors come from a man aged 30 to 39 who received the YFV17D yellow fever vaccine.

This clonotype came up a few times. The chain uses TRBV6-6 and TRBJ2-1; D gene uncertain. The CDR3 covers 12 residues. Germline CDR1 and CDR2: MNHNY and SVGAGI (reference sequence). V was shortened by 2 bases and J by 6 bases, with 5 bases between the two germline ends. The CDR3 spells CASSYGSNEQFF. The CDR3 coding sequence is TGTGCCAGCAGTTACGGTAGCAATGAGCAGTTCTTC.

This clonotype was seen repeatedly, ten times or more. The chain joins TRBV5-5 to TRBJ2-5; 9 bases fit TRBD2. Germline CDR1 and CDR2: SGHKS and YYEKEE (reference sequence). Trimming took 5 bases from V and 5 from J; bases not matched to a gene: 13. This CDR3 is 16 amino acids long. Here the CDR3 reads CASSLLAGLPEETQYF. For the CDR3, the DNA is TGTGCCAGCAGTTTACTAGCGGGCCTCCCGGAGGAGACCCAGTACTTC.

This clonotype was observed many times. J is TRBJ2-5 and V is TRBV7-2; TRBD2 matches 11 bases. This CDR3 is 15 amino acids long. Trimming removed 5 bases from V and 2 bases from J; junction bases left unmatched: 4. Per germline, CDR1 SGHTA and CDR2 FQGNSA. As DNA, the CDR3 is TGTGCCAGCAGCGTGACTAGCGGGGTTCAAGAGACCCAGTACTTC. Amino acid sequence: CASSVTSGVQETQYF.

This clonotype was counted only a few times. V usage is TRBV28 and J usage is TRBJ2-1, with 7 bases fitting TRBD2. The V segment lost 10 bases and the J segment 7 bases; nucleotides outside the gene matches: 10. Germline V gene lookup returns CDR1 MDHEN and CDR2 SYDVKM. The CDR3 runs to 13 residues. The CDR3 nucleotides read TGTGCCACCCGGGCGGGAGTTACGAATGAGCAGTTCTTC. Protein sequence: CATRAGVTNEQFF.

This chain connects TRBV19 to TRBJ2-5; D is possibly TRBD1 (6 bases). Trimming pared 5 bases from V and 4 bases from J, leaving 17 bases between. CDR1 is LNHDA, CDR2 SQIVND, per germline (reference sequence). This CDR3 has 15 amino acids. DNA of the CDR3: TGTGCCAGTAGTTTGACCACAGGGTTTCGAGAGACCCAGTACTTC. Protein: CASSLTTGFRETQYF. Using reference TRBV19 and TRBJ2-5 for the parts outside the CDR3, the full variable domain is DGGITQSPKYLFRKEGQNVTLSCEQNLNHDAMYWYRQDPGQGLRLIYYSQIVNDFQKGDIAEGYSVSREKKESFPLTVTSAQKNPTAFYLCASSLTTGFRETQYFGPGTRLLVL.

The table lists this clonotype with a few counts. The chain recombines TRBV5-4 with TRBJ2-2, with TRBD2 matching over 8 bases. The germline gives CDR1 SGHNT, CDR2 YYREEE (reference sequence). The CDR3 is 16 amino acids. Germline trimming cut 2 bases from V and 1 base from J; bases unmatched to any gene: 4. The CDR3 bases are TGTGCCAGCAGCTTACTCAGCGGGAGGAACACCGGGGAGCTGTTTTTT. Encoded protein: CASSLLSGRNTGELFF.

There are a few counts of this clonotype. The V gene is TRBV27, the J gene TRBJ2-2, with a tentative D call TRBD1 (6 bases). CDR1 and CDR2 from the germline V gene are MNHEY and SMNVEV (reference sequence). The CDR3 sequence is 15 residues long. V dropped 5 bases and J dropped 6 bases, with 16 bases sitting between them. In nucleotides, the CDR3 is TGTGCCAGCAGTCCGACAGGTTATCGGCCCGGGGAGCTGTTTTTT. Its translation is CASSPTGYRPGELFF.

The rearrangement links TRBV2 to TRBJ2-1; D unclear. V lost 4 bases and J 6 bases, leaving 13 bases between the germline ends. Germline values: CDR1 SNHLY, CDR2 FYNNEI. The CDR3 is 14 residues long. CDR3 in DNA: TGTGCCAGCAGTGCGATGACACAGCGCAATGAGCAGTTCTTC. Translating it yields CASSAMTQRNEQFF.

This clonotype was counted many times. The V call is TRBV7-2, the J call TRBJ2-3; TRBD2 agrees at 9 bases. In germline, CDR1 is SGHTA, CDR2 FQGNSA. V shed 3 bases, J shed 2 bases, and the junction held 3 bases outside the gene matches. The CDR3 extends over 15 amino acids. This CDR3 is CASSLGLANTDTQYF. As DNA, the CDR3 is TGTGCCAGCAGCTTGGGACTAGCCAACACAGATACGCAGTATTTT.

This clonotype was seen more than once but under ten times. The V gene is TRBV20-1, the J gene TRBJ2-1; D remains unclear. Germline loops: CDR1 DFQATT, CDR2 SNEGSKA (reference sequence). The CDR3 length is 11 residues. Trimming took off 0 bases at V and 13 bases at J, with 10 bases between the two ends. The CDR3, as DNA: TGCAGTGCTAGAGATCGGCTAGTCCAGTTCTTC. The encoded protein is CSARDRLVQFF.

This clonotype was found a few times. The chain has TRBV20-1 and TRBJ2-3, with 9 positions matching TRBD1. With 1 base clipped from V and 5 bases from J, the junction kept 7 bases outside the gene matches. Germline CDR1 and CDR2: DFQATT and SNEGSKA (reference sequence). There are 15 residues in the CDR3. CDR3 sequence reads: CSARGGDRVGDTQYF. CDR3 nucleotide sequence: TGCAGTGCTAGAGGTGGGGACAGGGTGGGAGATACGCAGTATTTT.

This clonotype was detected many times. V is TRBV7-8 and J is TRBJ1-2; 7 bases line up with TRBD1. Trimming at V came to 5 bases and at J to 8 bases, leaving 11 bases not matched to a gene. This CDR3 is 14 amino acids long. Germline assignment: CDR1 SGHVS and CDR2 FQNEAQ. CDR3 DNA sequence: TGTGCCAGCAGCCCAGGGGGGGGCCAGAGGGGCTACACCTTC. This translates into CASSPGGGQRGYTF.

The chain combines TRBV20-1 with TRBJ2-3, with 9 bases identical to TRBD2. V gave up 1 base and J gave up 3 bases; unmatched junction bases: 2. CDR1 and CDR2 (germline): DFQATT, SNEGSKA (reference sequence). This CDR3 has 14 amino acids. The CDR3 coding sequence is TGCAGTGCTAGAGTTAGCGGGAGAACAGATACGCAGTATTTT. Protein sequence: CSARVSGRTDTQYF.

The V call is TRBV20-1, the J call TRBJ1-1; D is unclear. Trimming took 8 bases from V and 2 from J, leaving 21 bases between them. CDR3 length: 15 amino acids. Germline loops: CDR1 DFQATT, CDR2 SNEGSKA (reference sequence). In DNA, the CDR3 is TGCAGTACACTCGGACGCGGCCTCACCAACACTGAAGCTTTCTTT. It translates to CSTLGRGLTNTEAFF.

V gene TRBV30 combines with J gene TRBJ2-7; 7 nucleotides line up with TRBD1. The V segment lost 5 bases and the J segment 5 bases; nucleotides outside the gene matches: 9. CDR1 GTSNPN and CDR2 SVGIG come from the germline V gene (reference sequence). CDR3 length: 13 residues. The chain's CDR3 is CAWGYGQADEQYF. The CDR3 coding sequence is TGTGCCTGGGGATACGGACAGGCGGACGAGCAGTACTTC.

The table lists this clonotype with many counts. The chain joins TRBV6-5 to TRBJ1-1, with no clear D. V was shortened by 4 bases and J by 4 bases, with 10 bases between the two germline ends. CDR1 MNHEY and CDR2 SVGAGI come from the germline V gene. The length of the CDR3 is 13 residues. CDR3 sequence (DNA): TGTGCCAGCAGTTTCCTCGGAGGCACTGAAGCTTTCTTT. Translating it yields CASSFLGGTEAFF.

The chain uses TRBV20-1 and TRBJ1-1, with 8 bases that match TRBD1. This CDR3 has 13 residues. With V trimmed by 6 bases and J by 10 bases, 13 bases remained unmatched. Germline assignment: CDR1 DFQATT and CDR2 SNEGSKA (reference sequence). The CDR3 nucleotides are TGCAGTGCGAGGACAGGGAGAAGTATAGGAGCTTTCTTT. The encoded protein is CSARTGRSIGAFF.

In this sample, this clonotype turned up many times. This chain connects TRBV27 to TRBJ2-2; D gene uncertain. This CDR3 is 14 amino acids long. Germline assignment: CDR1 MNHEY and CDR2 SMNVEV (reference sequence). V was trimmed by 5 bases and J by 1 base, leaving 8 bases between them. The CDR3 sequence: CASSKSRNTGELFF. The CDR3 DNA reads TGTGCCAGCAGTAAGAGCAGGAACACCGGGGAGCTGTTTTTT.